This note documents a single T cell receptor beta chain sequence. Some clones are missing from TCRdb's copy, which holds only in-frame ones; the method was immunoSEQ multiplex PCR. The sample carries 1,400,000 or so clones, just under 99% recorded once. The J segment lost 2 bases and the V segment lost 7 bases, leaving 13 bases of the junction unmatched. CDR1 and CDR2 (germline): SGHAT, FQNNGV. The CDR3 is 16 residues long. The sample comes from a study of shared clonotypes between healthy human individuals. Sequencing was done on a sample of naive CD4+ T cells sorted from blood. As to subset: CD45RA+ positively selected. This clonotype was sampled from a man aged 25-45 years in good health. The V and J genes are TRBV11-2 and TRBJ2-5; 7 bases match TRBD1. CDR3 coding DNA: TGTGCCAGCAACCGTCTAATACAGGGGCCTCAAGAGACCCAGTACTTC. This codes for CASNRLIQGPQETQYF.